This T cell receptor (beta chain) was captured by sequencing in a study of blood T cell repertoires in COVID-19 (dated by TCRdb to the early 2020s). Some background on the complete study: The collaborator samples originated in the United States, Italy and Spain and spanned the acute and convalescent phases of COVID-19. The prospective study material was composed of cDNA or gDNA derived from T cells, B-cell-depleted T cells, or PBMCs. Subjects who had been exposed to COVID-19, were actively infected with it, or had recovered from it provided the deeply sampled blood TCRbeta repertoires that made up the dataset. The repertoires were released in a freely available public database intended as a resource for research on the immune response to SARS-CoV-2. Samples were obtained from the ongoing ImmuneRACE study (first 160 participants) and from roughly 1,300 subjects provided by 6 global collaborators. The sample metadata nearly always contained a de-identified subject ID, COVID-19 status, age in years and sex. HLA class I and class II types, where available, came from metadata supplied by the sample provider rather than from assay-based typing.

The CDR1 and CDR2 encoded by the germline V gene (reference sequence) are MNHEY and SMNVEV. At the junction V is shortened by 6 bases and J by 6 bases, with 14 bases in between. Taken from cysteine to phenylalanine, the CDR3 has 13 residues. Left in the record is the CDR3 DNA by itself, 39 bases read in frame from the first base. The full study reports these points: The amount of clinical and demographic metadata varied by source and participant and was provided uncurated.

TCRbeta CDR3 regions were amplified from genomic DNA by means of the immunoSEQ Assay, a bias-controlled multiplex PCR. On the authors' methods: The number of nucleated cells in each sample was estimated from the amplification of reference gene primers within the assay. To quantify the absolute abundance of each unique TCRbeta CDR3 rearrangement, sequence reads were collapsed and filtered. For each sample, productive Simpson clonality was calculated as the square root of Simpson's diversity index over productive rearrangements. TCRdb holds this immuneACCESS table with in-frame rearrangements only. Some clones are missing; in checked studies, unresolved V genes explain under half, and the rest has no known cause. V and J calls and clone size are given by that table; D and trimming were obtained from the DNA. The sample profile shows 300,000 to 400,000 clones; about 87% of them were found once. The top ten hold about 5% of the sample.

On this clone itself: What this receptor recognizes is not known. No base quality information exists; no much larger clone differs at one position.

Participants in the prospective study were aged 18 to 89 years, lived in about two dozen United States geographic areas, and enrolled through a virtual design. Cohort assignment in the prospective study relied on participant-reported clinical history from a screening survey and a study questionnaire. Recovered participants in ImmuneRACE Cohort 3 were defined as having two consecutive negative NP/OP PCR tests, clearance from a healthcare professional, or resolution of symptoms. In the prospective study, mobile phlebotomists collected whole blood, serum and a nasopharyngeal or oropharyngeal swab from each participant. Prospective study participants could optionally give additional blood draws and questionnaires over a roughly 2-month period. Before DNA extraction, blood samples from the prospective study were shipped at room temperature or frozen.

The TCR was taken from a man aged 30-40 years who had recovered from COVID-19. Rearrangement joined TRBV27 to TRBJ1-2, and perhaps TRBD1 as D gene, on 5 matching bases. Source material: PBMCs or T cells enriched from blood (not recorded which). The nucleotide sequence is TGTGCCAGCAGCCCCGACAGAGACGATGGCTACACCTTC. Its amino acids are CASSPDRDDGYTF.